The present T cell receptor (beta chain) was sequenced within a study of blood T cells in healthy people across ages. V was clipped by 6 bases and J by 2 bases, with 13 bases between them. Germline values: CDR1 DFQATT, CDR2 SNEGSKA (reference sequence). The CDR3 contains 13 residues. Study conclusions and caveats: Age advanced and TCR beta diversity per million T cells fell, roughly linearly.

The extraction recovered at least 5.5 micrograms of total RNA per sample. On this clonotype: Its target is unknown.

Sample-barcoded 5' priming and a J-beta primer mix drove a second PCR of roughly 6 to 12 cycles. A single record per CDR3 protein comes from TCRdb applying MiXCR to the 5' RACE reads. Counted here are around 1,500,000 distinct CDR3 sequences, roughly 40% occurring once; the ten biggest clones make up 7.9%. Sequencing was done on a sample of blood. The origin of this receptor is a woman aged 18-29 years in good health. The J gene is TRBJ2-5, the V gene TRBV20-1, with D tentatively TRBD2 (6 bases). CDR3: CSAYRREQETQYF. The CDR3 nucleotides are TGCAGTGCCTATCGGCGGGAACAAGAGACCCAGTACTTC.